The 16 T cell receptor beta chains below come from one sample, sequenced in a study of blood T cell repertoires in COVID-19 (dated by TCRdb to 2020 to 2021). Library creation used the immunoSEQ multiplex PCR assay. Imported from immuneACCESS, the table was reduced by TCRdb to in-frame sequences with V and J called. These copies leave out some clones; in studies compared against another copy, an unresolved V gene accounts for under half, and the cause of the remainder is not known. The sample contains fewer than 350,000 clones, about nine tenths of them found a single time. The ten biggest clones cover 1.5% to 2% of the sample. Sequences were obtained from PBMCs or T cells enriched from blood (not recorded which). The source of these receptors is a middle-aged woman who had recovered from COVID-19.

The V and J genes are TRBV4-2 and TRBJ2-1; 9 positions match TRBD2. CDR1 is LGHNA, CDR2 YNFKEQ, per germline. Germline trimming cut 1 base from V and 6 bases from J; bases unmatched to any gene: 10. This CDR3 has 17 residues. Written as DNA, the CDR3 is TGTGCCAGCAGCCAAGGTGAGGCGGGGGGGCTGAGCAATGAGCAGTTCTTC. Amino acids: CASSQGEAGGLSNEQFF.

In regard to this clone: The same CDR3 arises from other DNA sequences in this sample as well. V is TRBV9 and J is TRBJ1-3; no clear D. V lost 0 bases and J lost 0, with 7 bases in between. This CDR3 contains 15 residues. The germline CDR1 and CDR2 sequences are SGDLS and YYNGEE. DNA of the CDR3: TGTGCCAGCAGCGTAGACTTGAGCTCTGGAAACACCATATATTTT. Residues: CASSVDLSSGNTIYF.

The rearrangement joins TRBV30 to TRBJ2-5; unclear D gene. V was pared by 7 bases and J by 1 base, with 10 bases between. In germline, CDR1 is GTSNPN, CDR2 SVGIG (reference sequence). The CDR3 covers 12 residues. The CDR3 DNA sequence: TGTGCCTCCCGAGGCTCCCAAGAGACCCAGTACTTC. It translates to CASRGSQETQYF.

This CDR3 is CAWSVVGSGKGYTF. The CDR3 DNA is TGTGCCTGGAGTGTAGTAGGATCAGGGAAAGGCTACACCTTC. J is TRBJ1-2 and V is TRBV30; TRBD1 might be the D (5 bases). Germline CDR1 reads GTSNPN; CDR2 reads SVGIG (reference sequence). Trimming took 0 bases from V and 8 from J, leaving 16 bases between them. The CDR3 is made up of 14 amino acids.

The gene calls are TRBV7-2 and TRBJ2-7; D might be TRBD2 (6 bases). The CDR3 runs 15 residues. Deletions cut 1 base from V and 5 bases from J, with 15 bases between. Germline V gene lookup returns CDR1 SGHTA and CDR2 FQGNSA. The CDR3 loop is CASSLDGGIWNEQYF. The CDR3 DNA is TGTGCCAGCAGCTTAGACGGCGGGATATGGAACGAGCAGTACTTC. Complete variable domain (other parts from reference TRBV7-2 and TRBJ2-7): GAGVSQSPSNKVTEKGKDVELRCDPISGHTALYWYRQSLGQGLEFLIYFQGNSAPDKSGLPSDRFSAERTGGSVSTLTIQRTQQEDSAVYLCASSLDGGIWNEQYFGPGTRLTVT.

This rearrangement joins TRBV5-8 to TRBJ2-7; possibly TRBD1 for D (5 bases). CDR1 is SGHTS, CDR2 YDEGEE, per germline. The length of the CDR3 is 15 residues. With 0 bases removed from V and 1 base from J, the gap between germline ends came to 11 bases. The DNA of the CDR3 is TGTGCCAGCAGCTTGGGACAGAACCCTTCCTACGAGCAGTACTTC. Residues: CASSLGQNPSYEQYF. Full variable domain (missing parts from reference TRBV5-8 and TRBJ2-7): EAGVTQSPTHLIKTRGQQATLRCSPISGHTSVYWYQQALGLGLQFLLWYDEGEERNRGNFPPRFSGRQFPNYSSELNVNALELEDSALYLCASSLGQNPSYEQYFGPGTRLTVT.

The chain couples TRBV29-1 to TRBJ2-7, with D maybe TRBD1 (5 bases). The germline CDR1 and CDR2 sequences are SQVTM and ANQGSEA. V was shortened by 4 bases and J by 1 base, with 14 bases between the two germline ends. The CDR3 runs to 14 residues. The CDR3 nucleotides are TGCAGCGTTGCAACCCAGGGTGATTCCTACGAGCAGTACTTC. Its protein product is CSVATQGDSYEQYF.

This chain links TRBV27 with TRBJ2-7, with 7 positions matching TRBD2. This CDR3 has 14 amino acids. Germline V CDR1 and CDR2: MNHEY, SMNVEV (reference sequence). With V trimmed by 4 bases and J by 0 bases, 3 bases remained unmatched. This CDR3 reads CASSWASGSYEQYF. CDR3 sequence (DNA): TGTGCCAGCAGTTGGGCTAGCGGCTCCTACGAGCAGTACTTC.

Only a few counts were recorded for this clone. The rearrangement uses TRBV14 and TRBJ2-3, with 7 bases aligning to TRBD1. The CDR3 length is 18 residues. Losses at the gene ends were 0 bases for V and 4 bases for J; bases not matched to a gene: 13. Germline CDR1 SGHDN, CDR2 FVKESK. The CDR3 DNA follows: TGTGCCAGCAGCCAAGATCGGTATCCGTCGCAGGGGGCAGATACGCAGTATTTT. Amino acid sequence: CASSQDRYPSQGADTQYF.

This chain joins TRBV12-3 or TRBV12-4 and TRBJ2-1; D might be TRBD1 (5 bases). V lost 4 bases to trimming and J lost 5 bases, with 9 bases between them. CDR3 size: 13 residues. CDR3 protein: CASSSIGDNEQFF. CDR3 sequence (DNA): TGTGCCAGCAGTTCTATAGGGGACAATGAGCAGTTCTTC.

The chain joins TRBV6-5 to TRBJ1-2; 7 positions agree with TRBD1. V lost 4 bases to trimming and J lost 6 bases; unmatched junction nucleotides: 8. The CDR3 is made up of 14 amino acids. The V gene's germline CDR1 is MNHEY and CDR2 SVGAGI. CDR3 amino acids: CASSLTGTAHGYTF. The CDR3 coding sequence is TGTGCCAGCAGTTTAACTGGGACAGCTCATGGCTACACCTTC.

The V and J genes are TRBV5-8 and TRBJ1-4; D unresolved. With 0 bases removed from V and 10 bases from J, the gap between germline ends came to 16 bases. In germline, CDR1 is SGHTS, CDR2 YDEGEE. The CDR3 covers 15 residues. The CDR3 sequence: CASSLVLVSRGKLFF. In DNA form, the CDR3 reads TGTGCCAGCAGCTTGGTGCTGGTTTCCCGGGGAAAACTGTTTTTT.

The V and J genes are TRBV28 and TRBJ2-7, with 10 bases identical to TRBD2. V lost 8 bases to trimming and J lost 2 bases; unmatched junction nucleotides: 6. This CDR3 contains 14 residues. Germline CDR1 reads MDHEN; CDR2 reads SYDVKM. CDR3 protein: CASLQTSGAYEQYF. The CDR3 bases are TGTGCCAGCCTACAAACTAGCGGGGCCTACGAGCAGTACTTC.

This clone appeared once. The chain uses TRBV27 and TRBJ2-1, with D unclear. Per the germline V gene, CDR1 is MNHEY and CDR2 is SMNVEV (reference sequence). The V gene lost 4 bases and the J gene lost 5 bases, with 12 bases spanning the gap. The CDR3 has 14 residues. The CDR3 is CASSYAYLNNEQFF. The CDR3 coding sequence is TGTGCCAGCAGTTATGCCTACCTAAACAATGAGCAGTTCTTC.

V gene TRBV6-5 combines with J gene TRBJ2-5; maybe TRBD2 (6 bases). Deletions cut 2 bases from V and 4 bases from J, with 11 bases between. This CDR3 is built from 14 residues. Germline loops: CDR1 MNHEY, CDR2 SVGAGI. CDR3 bases: TGTGCCAGCAGTTACGGGGGGATACGAGAGACCCAGTACTTC. Amino acid sequence: CASSYGGIRETQYF.

The chain links TRBV15 to TRBJ1-2; D is unclear. V dropped 2 bases and J dropped 1 base, with 11 bases sitting between them. Germline CDR1 LNHNV, CDR2 YYDKDF (reference sequence). CDR3 size: 15 residues. This CDR3 is CATSRSTEYNYGYTF. In DNA, the CDR3 is TGTGCCACCAGCAGAAGTACAGAGTATAACTATGGCTACACCTTC.